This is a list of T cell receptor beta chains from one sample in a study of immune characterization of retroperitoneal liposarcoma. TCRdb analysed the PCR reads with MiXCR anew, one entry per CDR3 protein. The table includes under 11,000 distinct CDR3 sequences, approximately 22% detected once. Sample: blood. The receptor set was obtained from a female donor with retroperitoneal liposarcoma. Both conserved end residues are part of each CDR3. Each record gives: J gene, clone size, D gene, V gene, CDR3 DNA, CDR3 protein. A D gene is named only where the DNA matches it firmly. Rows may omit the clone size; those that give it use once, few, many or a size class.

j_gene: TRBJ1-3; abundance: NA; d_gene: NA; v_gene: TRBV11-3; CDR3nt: TGTGCCAGCAGCCTAGCCGCGGGTGCAGGTACCTCTGGAAACACCATATATTTT; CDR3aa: CASSLAAGAGTSGNTIYF
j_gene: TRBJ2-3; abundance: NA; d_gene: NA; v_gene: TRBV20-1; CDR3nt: TGCAGTGCCCCTCCCGGGACAAAGGGGAATACGCAGTATTTT; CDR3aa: CSAPPGTKGNTQYF
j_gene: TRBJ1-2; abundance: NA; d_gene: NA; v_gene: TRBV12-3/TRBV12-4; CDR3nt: TGTGCCAGCAGTTTGGGGCAGGACTATGGCTACACCTTC; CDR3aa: CASSLGQDYGYTF
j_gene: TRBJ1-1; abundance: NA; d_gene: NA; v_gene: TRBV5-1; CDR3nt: TGCGCCAGCAGCCCAAACCCAGACGCTAGCAGGACTGAAGCTTTCTTT; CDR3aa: CASSPNPDASRTEAFF
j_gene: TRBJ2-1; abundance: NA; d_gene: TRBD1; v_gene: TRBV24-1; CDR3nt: TGTGCCACCAGTGACCTGGACAGGGGGCTCAATGAGCAGTTCTTC; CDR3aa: CATSDLDRGLNEQFF
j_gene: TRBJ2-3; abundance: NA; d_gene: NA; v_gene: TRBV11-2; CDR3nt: TGTGCCAGCAGCCACCAAGACTTAGCGGAGAGCACAGATACGCAGTATTTT; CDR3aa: CASSHQDLAESTDTQYF
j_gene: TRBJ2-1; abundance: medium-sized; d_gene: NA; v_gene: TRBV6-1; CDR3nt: TGTGCCTCCCGGGGCCAGGACAATGAGCAGTTCTTC; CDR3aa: CASRGQDNEQFF
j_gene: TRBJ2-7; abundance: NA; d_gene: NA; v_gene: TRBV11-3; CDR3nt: TGTGCCAGCAGCTCTCCTGGGGCTTACGAGCAGTACTTC; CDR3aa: CASSSPGAYEQYF
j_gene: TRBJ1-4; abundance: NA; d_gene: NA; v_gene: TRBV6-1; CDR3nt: TGTGCCAGCAGTGGAGAGGGCCCCGTGGGAGAAAAACTGTTTTTT; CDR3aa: CASSGEGPVGEKLFF
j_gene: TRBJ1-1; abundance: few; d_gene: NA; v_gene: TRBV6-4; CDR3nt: TGTGCCAGCAGTGACCTCCGGGACGCCGGAAACACTGAAGCTTTCTTT; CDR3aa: CASSDLRDAGNTEAFF
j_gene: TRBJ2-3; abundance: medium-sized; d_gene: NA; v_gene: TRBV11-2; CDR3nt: TGTGCCAGCAGCCAAGGGGGGCGCCAACAAGATACGCAGTATTTT; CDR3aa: CASSQGGRQQDTQYF
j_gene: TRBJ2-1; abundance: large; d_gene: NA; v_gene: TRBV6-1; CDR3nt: TGTGCCAGCAGTGAACTAGATGGCCCAGGAGGTCGGAATGAGCAGTTCTTC; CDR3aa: CASSELDGPGGRNEQFF
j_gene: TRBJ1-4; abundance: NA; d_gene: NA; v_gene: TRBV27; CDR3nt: TGTGCCAGCAGTCGGACACTATTGGCGGAAAAACTGTTTTTT; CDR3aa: CASSRTLLAEKLFF
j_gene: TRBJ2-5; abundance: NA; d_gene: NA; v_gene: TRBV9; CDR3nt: TGTGCCAGCAGCGCCACTGGGCAAGAGACCCAGTACTTC; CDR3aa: CASSATGQETQYF
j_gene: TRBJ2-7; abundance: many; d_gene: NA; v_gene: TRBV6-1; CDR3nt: TGTGCCAGCAGTCAAGGGTACAGGGTCTACGAGCAGTACTTC; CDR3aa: CASSQGYRVYEQYF
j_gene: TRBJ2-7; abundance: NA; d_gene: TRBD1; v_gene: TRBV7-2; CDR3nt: TGTGCCAGCAGCCGTGACAGGGGAGTATGGTACGAGCAGTACTTC; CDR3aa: CASSRDRGVWYEQYF
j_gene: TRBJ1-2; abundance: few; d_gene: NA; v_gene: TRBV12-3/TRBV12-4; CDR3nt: TGTGCCAGCACCTTCGGACACCCAGATGGCTACACCTTC; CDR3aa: CASTFGHPDGYTF
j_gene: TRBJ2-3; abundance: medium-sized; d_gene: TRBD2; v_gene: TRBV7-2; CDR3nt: TGTGCCAGCAGCTTCGGGGGGTCCACAGATACGCAGTATTTT; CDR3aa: CASSFGGSTDTQYF
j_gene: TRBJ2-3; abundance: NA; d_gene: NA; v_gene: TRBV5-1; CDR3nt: TGCGCCAGCAGCTTGGTGCAATACTCTAGCACAGATACGCAGTATTTT; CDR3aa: CASSLVQYSSTDTQYF
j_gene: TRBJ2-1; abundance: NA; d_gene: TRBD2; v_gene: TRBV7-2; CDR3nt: TGTGCCAGCAGCCTTCGGACTAGCCAGGGCAATGAGCAGTTCTTC; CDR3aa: CASSLRTSQGNEQFF
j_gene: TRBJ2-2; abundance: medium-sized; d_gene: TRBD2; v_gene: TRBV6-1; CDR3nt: TGTGCCAGCAGCGGACTAGCGGGCGATACCGGGGAGCTGTTTTTT; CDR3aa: CASSGLAGDTGELFF
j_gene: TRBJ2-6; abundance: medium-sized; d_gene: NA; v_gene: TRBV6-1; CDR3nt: TGTGCCAGCAGTGTAGGCGCCCGGGCTGGGGCCAACGTCCTGACTTTC; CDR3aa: CASSVGARAGANVLTF
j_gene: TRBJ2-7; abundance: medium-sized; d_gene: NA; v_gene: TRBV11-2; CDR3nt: TGTGCCAGCAGCTTCTCCGGGGACGGGTCCTACGAGCAGTACTTC; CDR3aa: CASSFSGDGSYEQYF
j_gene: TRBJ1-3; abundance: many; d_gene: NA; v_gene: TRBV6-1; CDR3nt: TGTGCCAGCAGTGAAGGCGGCAGCTCTGGAAACACCATATATTTT; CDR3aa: CASSEGGSSGNTIYF
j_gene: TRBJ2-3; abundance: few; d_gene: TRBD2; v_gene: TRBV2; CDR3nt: TGTGCCAGCAGGGACCTTAGCGGGAGAGGAGATACGCAGTATTTT; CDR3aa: CASRDLSGRGDTQYF
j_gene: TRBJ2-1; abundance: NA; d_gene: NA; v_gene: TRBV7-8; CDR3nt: TGTGCCAGCAGCTCCCTAGGGGGTGTAGGACGCAGGAATGAGCAGTTCTTC; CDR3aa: CASSSLGGVGRRNEQFF
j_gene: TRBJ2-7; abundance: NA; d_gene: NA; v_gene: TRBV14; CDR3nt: TGTGCCAGCAGCCAATTAAGATCCTACGAGCAGTACTTC; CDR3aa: CASSQLRSYEQYF
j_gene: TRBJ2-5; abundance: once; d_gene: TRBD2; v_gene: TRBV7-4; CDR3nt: TGTGCCAGCAGCTTAGTACGGACTAGCGGGAAGAACCAAGAGACCCAGTACTTC; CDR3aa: CASSLVRTSGKNQETQYF
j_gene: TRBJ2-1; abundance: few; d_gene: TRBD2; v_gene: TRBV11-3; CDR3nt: TGTGCCAGCAGACTAGTTAGCGGGAGCATCTCCTACAATGAGCAGTTCTTC; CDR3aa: CASRLVSGSISYNEQFF
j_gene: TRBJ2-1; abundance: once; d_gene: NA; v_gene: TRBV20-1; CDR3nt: TGCAGTGCTGTCCAAGAGACCCAGTTCTTC; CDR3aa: CSAVQETQFF
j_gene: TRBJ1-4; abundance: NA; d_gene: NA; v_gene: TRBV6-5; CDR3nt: TGTGCCAGCAGTTCGTTGGTTAATGAAAAACTGTTTTTT; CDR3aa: CASSSLVNEKLFF
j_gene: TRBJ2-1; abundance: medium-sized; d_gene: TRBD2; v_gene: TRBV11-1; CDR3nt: TGTGCCAGCACCCCCTTAGCGGGGGAGGGCAATGAGCAGTTCTTC; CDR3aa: CASTPLAGEGNEQFF
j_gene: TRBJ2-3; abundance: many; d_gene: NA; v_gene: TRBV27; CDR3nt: TGTGCCAGCAGTTTTTTGGATACGCAGTATTTT; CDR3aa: CASSFLDTQYF
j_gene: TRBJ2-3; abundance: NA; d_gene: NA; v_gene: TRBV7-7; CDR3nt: TGTGCCAGCAGCTTGGACCTCACAGATACGCAGTATTTT; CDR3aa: CASSLDLTDTQYF
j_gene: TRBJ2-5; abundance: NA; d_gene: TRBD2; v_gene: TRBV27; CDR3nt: TGTGCCAGCCGCCGGGGGAGGGTAGTAGAGACCCAGTACTTC; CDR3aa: CASRRGRVVETQYF
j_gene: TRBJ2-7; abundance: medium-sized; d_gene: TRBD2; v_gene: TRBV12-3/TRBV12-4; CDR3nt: TGTGCCAGCAGTCTATCGCCGGGACTAGCGGGAGTCAGGTTCCAATCCTACGAGCAGTACTTC; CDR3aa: CASSLSPGLAGVRFQSYEQYF
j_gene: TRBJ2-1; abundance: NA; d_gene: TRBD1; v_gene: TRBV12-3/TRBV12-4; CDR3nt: TGTGCCAGCAGTTCCCGGACAGGGGGCAATGAGCAGTTCTTC; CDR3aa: CASSSRTGGNEQFF
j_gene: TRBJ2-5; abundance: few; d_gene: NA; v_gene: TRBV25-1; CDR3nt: TGTGCCAGCGGGGCCGGGGGCAGTGAGACCCAGTACTTC; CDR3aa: CASGAGGSETQYF